In its sample, the clone carrying this T cell receptor beta chain was seen many times. Its antigen is unidentified. MiXCR was run by TCRdb on the PCR reads, yielding one entry per CDR3 protein. The table has about 640,000 distinct CDR3 sequences, about 20% seen once. The data are from a study of molecular identifiers for immune sequencing clone quantification. Background on the study: RNA, taken in replicates from approximately 20,000 or 100,000 naive CD8 cells, was split five ways, with four sequenced.

Germline CDR1 MNHEY, CDR2 SMNVEV (reference sequence). The V and J ends lost 7 bases and 14 bases respectively, with 21 bases between them. The CDR3 has 13 amino acids. General study results and limits: Spike-in Jurkat TCR RNA from a single cell reportedly registered among approximately 900,000 naive cells.

The J gene is TRBJ2-4, the V gene TRBV27; D is possibly TRBD1 or TRBD2 (5 bases each). The specimen sequenced was naive CD8+ T cells from blood, with Jurkat cell RNA spiked in. The subset was: FACS-sorted CD8+CD4-CCR7+CD45RA+ naive T cells. The TCR sequence derives from a human donor in good health. Some libraries in this study had Jurkat cell RNA spiked in. The CDR3 region is CASKPAGTAEEYF. As DNA, the CDR3 is TGTGCCAGCAAACCGGCCGGGACGGCGGAGGAGTACTTC.